The 8 T cell receptor beta chains listed next were all sequenced from one sample in a study of blood T cell dynamics during melanoma immunotherapy. Clones were read by immunoSEQ multiplex PCR, and TCRdb kept only the in-frame ones, dropping some. The sample contains approximately 10,000 clones, about 85% of which appear only once. Time point here: week 3, after first cycle of checkpoint inhibitor. The source was blood, collected from a patient treated with checkpoint blockade. Every receptor here comes from a human donor with melanoma.

The chain combines TRBV14 with TRBJ2-3; D may match TRBD1 or TRBD2 (5 bases each). The CDR3 contains 13 residues. Germline values: CDR1 SGHDN, CDR2 FVKESK. V dropped 6 bases and J dropped 5 bases, with 12 bases sitting between them. CDR3 nucleotides: TGTGCCAGCAGTTCGTCGGGGCAAGATACGCAGTATTTT. Translated: CASSSSGQDTQYF. The entire variable domain, with the rest obtained from reference TRBV14 and TRBJ2-3, is as follows: EAGVTQFPSHSVIEKGQTVTLRCDPISGHDNLYWYRRVMGKEIKFLLHFVKESKQDESGMPNNRFLAERTGGTYSTLKVQPAELEDSGVYFCASSSSGQDTQYFGPGTRLTVL.

The rearrangement joins TRBV19 to TRBJ2-1; TRBD2 matches at 7 bases. This CDR3 spans 15 amino acids. V shed 7 bases and J 4 bases; nucleotides not matched to a gene: 10. Germline CDR1 reads LNHDA; CDR2 reads SQIVND (reference sequence). CDR3 sequence: CASISRLAEYNEQFF. Here the CDR3 DNA reads TGTGCCAGTATTTCAAGACTAGCAGAGTACAATGAGCAGTTCTTC.

In regard to this clone: Germline and junction disagree at one end, which may indicate a read error. The chain employs TRBV12-5 and TRBJ2-2, with 8 bases lining up with TRBD1. Germline V gene lookup returns CDR1 LGHNT and CDR2 FRNRAP. This CDR3 is 14 amino acids long. This CDR3 is CASGLAGGGGELFF. The CDR3 DNA is TGTGCTAGTGGCTTGGCAGGGGGCGGCGGGGAGCTGTTTTTT.

This rearrangement joins TRBV11-1 to TRBJ2-7, with TRBD1 matching over 8 bases. The trim removed 2 bases at V and 6 bases at J, leaving 12 bases unmatched. Germline CDR1 reads SGHAT; CDR2 reads FQDESV (reference sequence). This CDR3 has 16 residues. Written as DNA, the CDR3 is TGTGCCAGCAGCTTAACCCCCTCTGGACAGGGTGCCGAGCAGTACTTC. Protein sequence: CASSLTPSGQGAEQYF.

The sample holds one count of this clone. The chain employs TRBV7-9 and TRBJ1-4, with 11 nucleotides matching TRBD1. This CDR3 has 16 amino acids. Germline CDR1 is SEHNR and CDR2 is FQNEAQ (reference sequence). V shed 4 bases and J 2 bases; nucleotides not matched to a gene: 3. The chain's CDR3 is CASSSGQGGTNEKLFF. Written as DNA, the CDR3 is TGTGCCAGCAGCTCGGGACAGGGGGGGACTAATGAAAAACTGTTTTTT.

In its sample, this clone was seen a few times. V usage is TRBV7-2 and J usage is TRBJ2-7; D possibly corresponds to TRBD1 (6 bases). V lost 5 bases and J 3 bases, leaving 14 bases between the germline ends. Germline CDR1 is SGHTA and CDR2 is FQGNSA. The CDR3 contains 14 residues. The CDR3 sequence: CASSVAGTNYEQYF. The CDR3 DNA reads as TGTGCCAGCAGCGTTGCCGGGACAAACTACGAGCAGTACTTC.

The rearrangement links TRBV11-2 to TRBJ1-3, with D unresolved. The V and J ends lost 1 base and 0 bases respectively, with 16 bases between them. Germline CDR1 and CDR2: SGHAT and FQNNGV. The length of the CDR3 is 18 residues. The CDR3 DNA follows: TGTGCCAGCAGCTTAGTTTTGGAGCATATCGTCTCTGGAAACACCATATATTTT. Protein product: CASSLVLEHIVSGNTIYF.

The CDR3 loop reads CASSPGQSTDTQYF. The CDR3 nucleotides read TGTGCCAGCAGTCCGGGACAGAGCACAGATACGCAGTATTTT. The V call is TRBV6-6, the J call TRBJ2-3, with 7 bases that match TRBD1. The CDR3 has 14 residues. CDR1 is MNHNY, CDR2 SVGAGI, per germline (reference sequence). Trimming removed 5 bases from V and 0 bases from J; junction bases left unmatched: 2.